This T cell receptor beta chain was sequenced for a study of blood T cell repertoires in COVID-19. The overall study: Donors in the United States, Italy and Spain gave samples during acute or convalescent COVID-19. PBMCs, B-cell-depleted T cells, or T cells were the source of the cDNA or gDNA that made up the material.

V gave up 0 bases and J gave up 5 bases; unmatched junction bases: 6. CDR1 SGHRS and CDR2 YFSETQ come from the germline V gene. The CDR3 runs 16 residues. This clone was recorded once. Recruited during active infection, patients (from Seattle) were subsequently followed longitudinally. In the authors' workflow: How many nucleated cells were present was estimated from reference gene primer amplification. The table came from immunoSEQ multiplex PCR; TCRdb's copy has only in-frame clones and leaves some out. V, J and clone size were drawn from that table, and D and trimming were deduced from the DNA. The sample comprises about 230,000 clones, around 81% of which are singletons, and roughly 7.4% rests with the top ten.

This sequence joins TRBV5-1 and TRBJ2-5, with 11 nucleotides matching TRBD2. What was sequenced was peripheral blood. This clonotype originated in a woman at least 80 years old with COVID-19, enrolled during active disease. In DNA, the CDR3 is TGCGCCAGCAGCTTGGGGCTAGCGGGAGGATTTGAGACCCAGTACTTC. Its translation is CASSLGLAGGFETQYF.